Presented here are 10 T cell receptor beta chains from one specimen sequenced in a study of shared clonotypes between healthy human individuals. Method: immunoSEQ multiplex PCR; TCRdb's copy keeps in-frame clones and lacks some. The table includes about 1.1 million clones, approximately 77% detected once. What was sequenced was memory CD4+ T cells from PBMCs. Subset reported: CD45RA-negative fraction. These receptors were taken from a young man in good health. Some clones in this sample may be carry-over from other donors' samples.

The genes are TRBV9 and TRBJ2-4; D may be TRBD2 (6 bases). This CDR3 contains 15 residues. CDR1 and CDR2 from the germline V gene are SGDLS and YYNGEE. Between the trimmed V and J ends, which lost 0 bases and 4 bases, there was a span of 11 bases. The CDR3 coding sequence is TGTGCCAGCAGCGTAGGGGTGCGGGATAAAAACATTCAGTACTTC. Protein: CASSVGVRDKNIQYF.

This clone showed up just a few times. The chain joins TRBV11-2 to TRBJ1-1; D gene unclear. The CDR3 spans 14 residues. In germline, CDR1 is SGHAT, CDR2 FQNNGV. V was shortened by 2 bases and J by 0 bases, with 7 bases between the two germline ends. CDR3 sequence (DNA): TGTGCCAGCAGCTTACCGCTGCTGAACACTGAAGCTTTCTTT. Translating gives CASSLPLLNTEAFF.

The V call is TRBV7-3, the J call TRBJ2-1; 14 bases match TRBD2. CDR3 length: 14 amino acids. Germline CDR1 SGHTA, CDR2 FQGTGA. The ends lost 5 bases at V and 8 bases at J; junction bases unmatched: 2. The CDR3 DNA is TGTGCCAGCAGCATGGGACTAGCGGGAGATGAGCAGTTCTTC. Amino acid sequence: CASSMGLAGDEQFF.

On this clone itself: A single base separates this from a much larger clone, so it may be a read error. The same CDR3 is also encoded by other DNA sequences in this sample. The V and J genes are TRBV6-5 and TRBJ2-7, with D perhaps given as TRBD1 or TRBD2 (5 bases each). The CDR3 loop spans 13 amino acids. Germline V gives CDR1 MNHEY, CDR2 SVGAGI. V lost 6 bases, J lost 7 bases, and 16 bases lay in between. The CDR3 spells CASSNRGPYEQYF. In nucleotides, the CDR3 is TGTGCCAGCAGCAACCGGGGACCTTATGAGCAGTACTTC.

The V and J genes are TRBV6-6 and TRBJ2-7; TRBD2 aligns across 11 bases. The germline V gene has CDR1 MNHNY and CDR2 SVGAGI (reference sequence). The V gene end was trimmed by 2 bases and the J gene end by 3 bases; junction bases not matched to a gene: 3. The CDR3 consists of 15 residues. In nucleotides, the CDR3 is TGTGCCAGCAGTTACATTGGGACTAGCGGCTACGAGCAGTACTTC. Its protein product is CASSYIGTSGYEQYF.

The chain links TRBV5-8 to TRBJ2-7; a weak D match, TRBD2 (6 bases). Germline lookup yields CDR1 SGHTS and CDR2 YDEGEE. This CDR3 region has 13 residues. V gave up 0 bases and J gave up 6 bases, with 10 bases separating them. The CDR3 spells CASSLVSGVEQYF. The DNA for the CDR3 is TGTGCCAGCAGCTTGGTGTCGGGAGTCGAGCAGTACTTC.

V usage is TRBV30 and J usage is TRBJ1-4; the D is unclear. Germline-derived CDR1 and CDR2 are GTSNPN and SVGIG (reference sequence). CDR3 length: 13 residues. Trimming shortened V by 7 bases and J by 3 bases, and 12 bases separated the two germline ends. CDR3 nucleotides: TGTGCCTCCACGCGGCGGGCTAATGAAAAACTGTTTTTT. Protein sequence: CASTRRANEKLFF.

The rearrangement uses TRBV4-3 and TRBJ2-7, with D perhaps assigned TRBD1 or TRBD2 (6 bases each). V was clipped by 4 bases and J by 3 bases, with 13 bases between them. From germline, CDR1 is LGHNA and CDR2 YSLEER. The CDR3 runs 14 residues. The CDR3 protein is CASSLVGGSYEQYF. For the CDR3, the DNA is TGCGCCAGCAGCCTAGTAGGGGGGAGCTACGAGCAGTACTTC.

The chain links TRBV6-6 to TRBJ1-1; a possible D gene is TRBD1 (6 bases). V was cut by 5 bases and J by 3 bases, with 16 bases left in between. The length of the CDR3 is 15 residues. Germline CDR1 is MNHNY and CDR2 is SVGAGI (reference sequence). CDR3 residues: CASSPQGRGYTEAFF. CDR3 DNA sequence: TGTGCCAGCAGTCCCCAGGGCAGGGGATACACTGAAGCTTTCTTT.

The chain combines TRBV5-6 with TRBJ2-7, with D unclear. Trimming cost V 0 bases and J 0 bases, with 10 bases left between them. This CDR3 has 15 amino acids. The V gene's germline CDR1 is SGHDT and CDR2 YYEEEE. The CDR3 DNA follows: TGTGCCAGCAGCTTGGTCGGTCCAGCCTCCTACGAGCAGTACTTC. Translated, it gives CASSLVGPASYEQYF.